These T cell receptor beta chains were read from a single sample in a study of beta chain features in type 1 diabetes. The table came from immunoSEQ multiplex PCR; TCRdb's copy has only in-frame clones and leaves some out. This table has hundreds of thousands of clones, over 13% appearing once. Sequenced: naive CD4+ T cells from blood. The receptors here all came from a man in his late teens or twenties with type 1 diabetes. The CDR3 runs from the conserved cysteine through the conserved F or W. Each record gives: D gene, J gene, V gene, clone size, CDR3 DNA, CDR3 protein. The D gene is left open where the match is weak. The listing skips clone size in some rows; elsewhere it reads once, few, many or a size class.

. | TRBJ2-3 | TRBV30 | few | TGTGCCTGGAGTGTACAAGGCACAGATACGCAGTATTTT | CAWSVQGTDTQYF
. | TRBJ1-2 | TRBV5-6 | . | TGTGCCAGCAGCTTGGAGGGAGGTTATGGCTACACCTTC | CASSLEGGYGYTF
. | TRBJ2-3 | TRBV5-1 | . | TGCGCCAGCAGCTTGGGACTTAACACAGATACGCAGTATTTT | CASSLGLNTDTQYF
. | TRBJ1-2 | TRBV28 | . | TGTGCCAGCAGTTTAGTGTGGGGTTTCTACACCTTC | CASSLVWGFYTF
. | TRBJ1-5 | TRBV4-2 | . | TGTGCCAGCAGCCAAGAACGGAATAATCAGCCCCAGCATTTT | CASSQERNNQPQHF
. | TRBJ1-2 | TRBV29-1 | . | TGCAGCGTTTCTGGCAGGAACTATGGCTACACCTTC | CSVSGRNYGYTF
TRBD2 | TRBJ2-7 | TRBV30 | . | TGTGCCTGGAGTCGCCCTACCGGACTAGCGGGAGGATACGAGCAGTACTTC | CAWSRPTGLAGGYEQYF
TRBD2 | TRBJ2-7 | TRBV29-1 | few | TGCAGCGTCGGACTAGCGGTTAGCTCCTACGAGCAGTACTTC | CSVGLAVSSYEQYF
. | TRBJ2-6 | TRBV5-1 | . | TGCGCCAGCAGTCGGGACACCCTTCTCTCTGGGGCCAACGTCCTGACTTTC | CASSRDTLLSGANVLTF
. | TRBJ1-1 | TRBV27 | few | TGTGCCAGCCGCGGGACAAGGGGACCTCGTGAAGCTTTCTTT | CASRGTRGPREAFF
. | TRBJ2-7 | TRBV5-1 | few | TGCGCCAGCAGCTTGGAGGGGCGGGAGCAGTACTTC | CASSLEGREQYF
. | TRBJ2-3 | TRBV7-2 | many | TGTGCCAGCAGCTCCACAGATACGCAGTATTTT | CASSSTDTQYF
TRBD2 | TRBJ2-3 | TRBV27 | few | TGTGCCAGCAGTCCGCGGACTAGCGGGAGAACGCAGTATTTT | CASSPRTSGRTQYF
TRBD1 | TRBJ2-7 | TRBV5-1 | few | TGCGCCAGTGGACAGGATTCCTACGAGCAGTACTTC | CASGQDSYEQYF
. | TRBJ1-2 | TRBV4-1 | . | TGCGCCAGCAGCCGACCTCTGGCATTTGGCTATGGCTACACCTTC | CASSRPLAFGYGYTF
. | TRBJ2-5 | TRBV7-9 | few | TGTGCCAGCAGCTTAGTAAAGGAGACCCAGTACTTC | CASSLVKETQYF
TRBD2 | TRBJ2-3 | TRBV30 | . | TGTGCCTGGAGTCTCGGGACTAGCGGGGTCACAGATACGCAGTATTTT | CAWSLGTSGVTDTQYF
. | TRBJ2-4 | TRBV4-2 | few | TGTGCCAGCAGCCAAGATATAGTGAGCATTCAGTACTTC | CASSQDIVSIQYF
. | TRBJ2-7 | TRBV5-1 | . | TGCGCCAGCAGCTTGGCGGGGGCCAGCTCCTACGAGCAGTACTTC | CASSLAGASSYEQYF
TRBD1 | TRBJ2-3 | TRBV4-3 | . | TGCGCCAGCAGCCAGTCTACAGGGGGCGCAGATACGCAGTATTTT | CASSQSTGGADTQYF
TRBD1 | TRBJ1-5 | TRBV10-3 | few | TGTGCCATCAGTGAGGGGACAGGGGGCGAAATTCAGCCCCAGCATTTT | CAISEGTGGEIQPQHF
. | TRBJ1-2 | TRBV5-4 | . | TGTGCCAGCAGCGAGGACCGCAACTATGGCTACACCTTC | CASSEDRNYGYTF
. | TRBJ1-5 | TRBV7-9 | . | TGTGCCAGCAGCTTTGTAGGCCCAACGATGGGAGCCCAGCATTTT | CASSFVGPTMGAQHF